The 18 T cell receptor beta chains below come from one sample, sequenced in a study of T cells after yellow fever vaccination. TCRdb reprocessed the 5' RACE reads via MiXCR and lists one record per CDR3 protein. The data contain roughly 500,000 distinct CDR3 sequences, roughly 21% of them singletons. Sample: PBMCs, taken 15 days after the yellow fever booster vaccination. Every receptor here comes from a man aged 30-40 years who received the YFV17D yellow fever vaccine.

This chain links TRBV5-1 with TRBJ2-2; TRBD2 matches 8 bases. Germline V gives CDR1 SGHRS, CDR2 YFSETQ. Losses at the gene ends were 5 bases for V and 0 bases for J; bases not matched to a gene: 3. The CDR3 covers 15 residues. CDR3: CASRLSGTNTGELFF. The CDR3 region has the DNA TGCGCCAGCAGACTTAGCGGGACGAACACCGGGGAGCTGTTTTTT. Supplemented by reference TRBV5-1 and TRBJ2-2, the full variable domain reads KAGVTQTPRYLIKTRGQQVTLSCSPISGHRSVSWYQQTPGQGLQFLFEYFSETQRNKGNFPGRFSGRQFSNSRSEMNVSTLELGDSALYLCASRLSGTNTGELFFGEGSRLTVL.

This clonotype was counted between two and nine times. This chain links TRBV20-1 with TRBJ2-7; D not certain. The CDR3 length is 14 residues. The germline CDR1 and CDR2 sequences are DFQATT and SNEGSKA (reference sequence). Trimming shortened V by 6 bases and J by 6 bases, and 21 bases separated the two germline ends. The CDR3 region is CSAERVELVLEQYF. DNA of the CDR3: TGCAGTGCGGAAAGGGTGGAGCTCGTCCTCGAGCAGTACTTC.

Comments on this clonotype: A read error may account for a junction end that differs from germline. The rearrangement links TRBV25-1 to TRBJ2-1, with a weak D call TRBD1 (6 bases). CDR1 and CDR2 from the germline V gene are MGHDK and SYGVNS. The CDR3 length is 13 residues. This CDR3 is CASSKYRANEQFF. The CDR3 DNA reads TGTGCCAGCAGTAAATACAGGGCCAATGAGCAGTTCTTC.

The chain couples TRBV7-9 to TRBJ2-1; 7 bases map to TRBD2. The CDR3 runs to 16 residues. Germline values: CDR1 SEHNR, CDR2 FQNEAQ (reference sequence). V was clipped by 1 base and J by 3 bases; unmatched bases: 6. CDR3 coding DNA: TGTGCCAGCAGCTTAGTCCCTAGCGGAAGCTACAATGAGCAGTTCTTC. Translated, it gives CASSLVPSGSYNEQFF.

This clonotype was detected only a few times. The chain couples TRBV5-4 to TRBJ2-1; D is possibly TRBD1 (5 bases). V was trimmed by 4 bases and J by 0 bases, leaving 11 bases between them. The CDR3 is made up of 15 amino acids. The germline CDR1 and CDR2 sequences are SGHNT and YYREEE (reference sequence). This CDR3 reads CASSGKDSSYNEQFF. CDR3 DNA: TGTGCCAGCAGCGGAAAAGACAGCTCCTACAATGAGCAGTTCTTC.

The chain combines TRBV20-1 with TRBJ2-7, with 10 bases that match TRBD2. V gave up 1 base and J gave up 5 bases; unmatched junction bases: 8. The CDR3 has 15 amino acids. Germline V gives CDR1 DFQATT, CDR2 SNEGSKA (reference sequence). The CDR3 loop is CSARASLAGSHEQYF. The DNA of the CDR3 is TGCAGTGCTAGAGCGTCACTAGCGGGATCCCACGAGCAGTACTTC.

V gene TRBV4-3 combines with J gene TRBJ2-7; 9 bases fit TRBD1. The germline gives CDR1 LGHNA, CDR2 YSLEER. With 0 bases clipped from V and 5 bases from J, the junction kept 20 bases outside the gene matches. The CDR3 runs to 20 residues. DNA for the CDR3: TGCGCCAGCAGCCAAGATCCCCCAGGACAGGGGTCCTTTTTTGGGAACGAGCAGTACTTC. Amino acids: CASSQDPPGQGSFFGNEQYF.

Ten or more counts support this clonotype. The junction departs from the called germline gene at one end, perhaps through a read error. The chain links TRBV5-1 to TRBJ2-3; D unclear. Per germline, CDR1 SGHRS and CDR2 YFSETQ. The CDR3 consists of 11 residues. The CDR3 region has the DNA TGTGCCAGCAGCTTTGAGGATACGCAGTATTTT. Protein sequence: CASSFEDTQYF.

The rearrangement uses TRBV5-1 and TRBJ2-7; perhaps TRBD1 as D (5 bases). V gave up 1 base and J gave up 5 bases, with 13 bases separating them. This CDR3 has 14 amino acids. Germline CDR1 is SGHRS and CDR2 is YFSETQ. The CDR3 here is CASSLHPGINEQYF. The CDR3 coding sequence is TGCGCCAGCAGCTTGCATCCAGGGATCAACGAGCAGTACTTC.

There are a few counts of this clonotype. For the CDR3, the DNA is TGCAGTGCTAGAGTCGGTTCGGCCCTCCACTTT. Translated, it gives CSARVGSALHF. The V call is TRBV20-1, the J call TRBJ1-6; D ambiguous. Germline V gene data show CDR1 as DFQATT and CDR2 as SNEGSKA (reference sequence). The V gene lost 1 base and the J gene lost 14 bases, with 9 bases spanning the gap. This CDR3 is 11 amino acids long.

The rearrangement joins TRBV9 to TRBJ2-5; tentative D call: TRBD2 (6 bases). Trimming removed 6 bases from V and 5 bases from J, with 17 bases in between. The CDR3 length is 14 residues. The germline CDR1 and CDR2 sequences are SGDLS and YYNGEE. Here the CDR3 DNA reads TGTGCCAGCAACCCGGGACTCCGCGCGGAGACCCAGTACTTC. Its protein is CASNPGLRAETQYF.

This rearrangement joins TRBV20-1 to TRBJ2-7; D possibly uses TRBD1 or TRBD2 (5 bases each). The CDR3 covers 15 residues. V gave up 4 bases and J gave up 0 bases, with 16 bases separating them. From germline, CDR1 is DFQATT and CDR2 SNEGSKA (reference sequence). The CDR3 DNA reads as TGCAGTGCTAAGGAAGAGGGACCGAGCTCCTACGAGCAGTACTTC. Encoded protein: CSAKEEGPSSYEQYF.

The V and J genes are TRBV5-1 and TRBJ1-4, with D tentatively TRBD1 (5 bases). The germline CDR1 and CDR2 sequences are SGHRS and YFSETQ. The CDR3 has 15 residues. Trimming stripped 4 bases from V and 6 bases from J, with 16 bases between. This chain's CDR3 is CASSEGDRLHEKLFF. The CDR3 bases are TGCGCCAGCAGCGAGGGTGACAGACTACATGAAAAACTGTTTTTT.

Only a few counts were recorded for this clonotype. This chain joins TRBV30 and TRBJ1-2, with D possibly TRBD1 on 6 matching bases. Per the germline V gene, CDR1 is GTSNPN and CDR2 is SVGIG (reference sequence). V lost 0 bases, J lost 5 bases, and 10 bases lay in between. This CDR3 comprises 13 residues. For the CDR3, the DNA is TGTGCCTGGAGTGTAGGGGGGCGTTATGGCTACACCTTC. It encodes CAWSVGGRYGYTF.

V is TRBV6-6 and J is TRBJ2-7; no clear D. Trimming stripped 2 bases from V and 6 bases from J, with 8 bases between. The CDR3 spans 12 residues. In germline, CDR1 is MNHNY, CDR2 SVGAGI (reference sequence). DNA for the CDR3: TGTGCCAGCAGTTACAGGGTTAGCGAGCAGTACTTC. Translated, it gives CASSYRVSEQYF.

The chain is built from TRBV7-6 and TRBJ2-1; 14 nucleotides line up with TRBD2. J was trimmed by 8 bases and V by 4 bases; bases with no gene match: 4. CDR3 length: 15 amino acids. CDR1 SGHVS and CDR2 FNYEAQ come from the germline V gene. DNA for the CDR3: TGTGCCAGCAGCTCACGACTAGCGGGAGGGGATGAGCAGTTCTTC. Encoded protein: CASSSRLAGGDEQFF.

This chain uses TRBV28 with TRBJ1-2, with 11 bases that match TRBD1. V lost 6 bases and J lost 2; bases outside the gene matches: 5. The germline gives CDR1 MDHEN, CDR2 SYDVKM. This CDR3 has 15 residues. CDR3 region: CASRPGTGGNYGYTF. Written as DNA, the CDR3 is TGTGCCAGCAGGCCTGGGACAGGGGGGAACTATGGCTACACCTTC.

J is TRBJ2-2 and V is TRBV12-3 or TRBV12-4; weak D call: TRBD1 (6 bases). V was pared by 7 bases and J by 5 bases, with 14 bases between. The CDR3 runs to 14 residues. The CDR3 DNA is TGTGCCAGCAAGGGTCAGGGGTTGACCGGGGAGCTGTTTTTT. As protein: CASKGQGLTGELFF.